Below, 20 T cell receptor beta chains from the same sample are listed, as sequenced in a study of Tregs in tolerant kidney transplant recipients. The protocol was immunoSEQ multiplex PCR, while the TCRdb copy is restricted to in-frame clones and leaves out a portion. The sample yields around 52,000 clones, over 70% seen once. The material sequenced was CD4+ T cells from blood. The source of these receptors is a human donor in good health.

The chain employs TRBV7-9 and TRBJ2-5; no firm D call. This CDR3 contains 13 residues. Per the germline V gene, CDR1 is SEHNR and CDR2 is FQNEAQ (reference sequence). The germline V and J ends were trimmed by 3 bases and 0 bases, with 5 bases remaining between them. This CDR3 is CASSLGYQETQYF. The DNA of the CDR3 is TGTGCCAGCAGCTTGGGGTACCAAGAGACCCAGTACTTC.

J is TRBJ2-7 and V is TRBV5-6, with 11 nucleotides matching TRBD1. This CDR3 comprises 16 residues. The germline gives CDR1 SGHDT, CDR2 YYEEEE. Trimming took 5 bases from V and 6 from J; bases not matched to a gene: 13. CDR3 residues: CASSRARDRGVFEQYF. DNA for the CDR3: TGTGCCAGCAGTAGAGCCCGGGACAGGGGGGTGTTCGAGCAGTACTTC.

The chain links TRBV27 to TRBJ1-1, with D uncertain. The length of the CDR3 is 15 residues. From germline, CDR1 is MNHEY and CDR2 SMNVEV (reference sequence). V lost 3 bases, J lost 2 bases, and 13 bases lay in between. The CDR3 here is CASSFLGPGNTEAFF. The CDR3 region has the DNA TGTGCCAGCAGTTTCCTCGGGCCAGGAAACACTGAAGCTTTCTTT.

The gene calls are TRBV6-5 and TRBJ1-1, with a tentative D call TRBD1 (6 bases). Germline loops: CDR1 MNHEY, CDR2 SVGAGI. V was trimmed by 11 bases and J by 2 bases, leaving 15 bases between them. The CDR3 extends over 13 amino acids. The CDR3 nucleotides read TGTGCCCTTGGGGGGCAAGGCAACACTGAAGCTTTCTTT. It codes for CALGGQGNTEAFF.

The CDR3 region is CASRKGTGYGYTF. The CDR3 DNA follows: TGTGCCAGCAGGAAAGGGACGGGCTATGGCTACACCTTC. The genes are TRBV6-5 and TRBJ1-2; weak D call: TRBD1 (5 bases). From germline, CDR1 is MNHEY and CDR2 SVGAGI. The CDR3 runs to 13 residues. Trimming pared 6 bases from V and 4 bases from J, leaving 12 bases between.

V usage is TRBV4-2 and J usage is TRBJ1-2; perhaps TRBD1 as D (5 bases). This CDR3 has 13 amino acids. Germline lookup yields CDR1 LGHNA and CDR2 YNFKEQ. Deletions cut 4 bases from V and 4 bases from J, with 10 bases between. The CDR3 DNA reads TGTGCCAGCAGCCCCGGGGCCGGCTATGGCTACACCTTC. Its protein product is CASSPGAGYGYTF.

The chain employs TRBV19 and TRBJ1-2; D gene uncertain. This CDR3 region has 12 residues. Trimming stripped 3 bases from V and 3 bases from J, with 5 bases between. CDR1 is LNHDA and CDR2 is SQIVND in the germline V gene (reference sequence). CDR3 DNA sequence: TGTGCCAGTAGTATGTATGACTATGGCTACACCTTC. Translation: CASSMYDYGYTF.

This chain links TRBV11-3 with TRBJ2-7, with TRBD2 identical over 7 bases. The CDR3 runs to 15 residues. V trimming: 4 bases; J trimming: 6 bases; junction bases outside the gene matches: 12. Germline lookup yields CDR1 SGHNT and CDR2 YENEEA. CDR3 in DNA: TGTGCCAGCAGCTCCTTTGGTGGGAGGGCGCGCGAGCAGTACTTC. Protein: CASSSFGGRAREQYF.

The rearrangement uses TRBV7-8 and TRBJ2-5, with D possibly matching TRBD1 (6 bases). The length of the CDR3 is 17 residues. V was pared by 7 bases and J by 5 bases, with 26 bases between. CDR1 and CDR2 from the germline V gene are SGHVS and FQNEAQ. CDR3 in amino acids: CASTVTPTGWPTETQYF. The CDR3 DNA is TGTGCCAGCACCGTAACTCCCACAGGGTGGCCGACGGAGACCCAGTACTTC.

The chain couples TRBV5-6 to TRBJ2-5; TRBD2 agrees at 12 bases. The CDR3 runs 17 residues. The germline CDR1 and CDR2 sequences are SGHDT and YYEEEE. J lost 5 bases, V lost 0 bases, and 8 bases had no gene match. The CDR3 region has the DNA TGTGCCAGCAGCTTGGTATCCCTAGCGGGAGGGTTTGAGACCCAGTACTTC. Its protein is CASSLVSLAGGFETQYF. Complete variable domain (other parts from reference TRBV5-6 and TRBJ2-5): DAGVTQSPTHLIKTRGQQVTLRCSPKSGHDTVSWYQQALGQGPQFIFQYYEEEERQRGNFPDRFSGHQFPNYSSELNVNALLLGDSALYLCASSLVSLAGGFETQYFGPGTRLLVL.

This chain connects TRBV7-2 to TRBJ2-7; D may be TRBD1 or TRBD2 (6 bases each). The CDR3 covers 15 residues. Germline lookup yields CDR1 SGHTA and CDR2 FQGNSA. The V end lost 3 bases, the J end lost 6 bases, and 18 bases lay between the germline ends. The CDR3 reads CASSLSPGAQSEQYF. CDR3 in DNA: TGTGCCAGCAGCTTGAGTCCGGGGGCGCAAAGCGAGCAGTACTTC. Combining the CDR3 with reference TRBV7-2 and TRBJ2-7 gives the whole variable domain GAGVSQSPSNKVTEKGKDVELRCDPISGHTALYWYRQSLGQGLEFLIYFQGNSAPDKSGLPSDRFSAERTGGSVSTLTIQRTQQEDSAVYLCASSLSPGAQSEQYFGPGTRLTVT.

V usage is TRBV9 and J usage is TRBJ1-2, with 7 positions matching TRBD1. This CDR3 has 15 residues. Trimming removed 4 bases from V and 3 bases from J; junction bases left unmatched: 9. CDR1 is SGDLS and CDR2 is YYNGEE in the germline V gene. CDR3 loop: CASSTRRQGYYGYTF. The CDR3, as DNA: TGTGCCAGCAGCACCCGAAGACAGGGTTACTATGGCTACACCTTC.

V and J are TRBV2 and TRBJ2-5; 10 bases map to TRBD2. The V gene's germline CDR1 is SNHLY and CDR2 FYNNEI. Trimming took 8 bases from V and 5 from J; bases not matched to a gene: 2. There are 12 residues in the CDR3. CDR3 sequence: CASSLAGETQYF. The DNA for the CDR3 is TGTGCCAGCTCACTAGCGGGGGAGACCCAGTACTTC.

The chain recombines TRBV6-5 with TRBJ1-2; D is undetermined. V lost 8 bases to trimming and J lost 5 bases, with 18 bases between them. Germline V CDR1 and CDR2: MNHEY, SVGAGI. CDR3 size: 14 residues. CDR3 region: CASELLSVQYGYTF. The CDR3 DNA reads TGTGCCAGCGAGTTACTATCGGTCCAATATGGCTACACCTTC.

The genes are TRBV7-9 and TRBJ1-2, with no clear D. Germline loops: CDR1 SEHNR, CDR2 FQNEAQ (reference sequence). The CDR3 runs 14 residues. Trimming took 0 bases from V and 5 from J, leaving 10 bases between them. The CDR3 loop reads CASSLAGKPYGYTF. The CDR3 DNA sequence: TGTGCCAGCAGCTTAGCAGGGAAACCTTATGGCTACACCTTC.

V is TRBV9 and J is TRBJ2-7, with 10 bases lining up with TRBD2. Germline lookup yields CDR1 SGDLS and CDR2 YYNGEE. The V segment lost 4 bases and the J segment 0 bases; nucleotides outside the gene matches: 4. The CDR3 extends over 15 amino acids. CDR3 loop: CASSPLAGVSYEQYF. In DNA, the CDR3 is TGTGCCAGCAGCCCCCTAGCGGGGGTCTCCTACGAGCAGTACTTC.

This clone is a singleton in its sample. The chain joins TRBV18 to TRBJ1-1, with 7 bases matching TRBD1. V lost 3 bases, J lost 5 bases, and 6 bases stayed unmatched. The germline V gene has CDR1 KGHSH and CDR2 LQKENI. This CDR3 contains 14 residues. The CDR3 spells CASSPKGAGTEAFF. DNA of the CDR3: TGTGCCAGCTCACCTAAGGGGGCCGGGACTGAAGCTTTCTTT.

The V gene is TRBV10-3, the J gene TRBJ1-1; unclear D gene. The germline V gene has CDR1 ENHRY and CDR2 SYGVKD. The V and J ends lost 7 bases and 6 bases respectively, with 15 bases between them. The CDR3 is 13 amino acids. The CDR3 region is CAIKEGGAAEAFF. Here the CDR3 DNA reads TGTGCCATCAAGGAGGGCGGTGCAGCTGAAGCTTTCTTT.

The chain joins TRBV5-6 to TRBJ1-2; D possibly corresponds to TRBD1 (5 bases). Trimming cost V 4 bases and J 3 bases, with 13 bases left between them. The CDR3 totals 14 residues. The germline CDR1 and CDR2 sequences are SGHDT and YYEEEE. CDR3 bases: TGTGCCAGCAGCCCGCCGACAGTCGACTATGGCTACACCTTC. Its protein product is CASSPPTVDYGYTF.

CDR3 bases: TGTGCCAGCAGCCAGCAGGGGCGGGTCAATTCACCCCTCCACTTT. This translates into CASSQQGRVNSPLHF. J is TRBJ1-6 and V is TRBV5-4; weak D call: TRBD1 (6 bases). Trimming removed 4 bases from V and 7 bases from J, with 15 bases in between. CDR1 is SGHNT and CDR2 is YYREEE in the germline V gene (reference sequence). The CDR3 contains 15 residues.